This T cell receptor (beta chain) was identified during a study of T cell changes during pregnancy in multiple sclerosis. Profiled with immunoSEQ multiplex PCR; TCRdb holds only in-frame clones, not every one. The sample shows tens of thousands of clones, around 90% of them seen only once. CDR3 length: 13 amino acids. The V and J ends lost 4 bases and 7 bases respectively, with 11 bases between them. CDR1 LNHDA and CDR2 SQIVND come from the germline V gene (reference sequence). This chain joins TRBV19 and TRBJ1-5, with a tentative D call TRBD1 (6 bases). The receptor was isolated from a female donor in good health, enrolled as a control in a pregnancy study. Sequencing used peripheral blood, obtained after pregnancy. The CDR3 is CASSRQQGQPQHF. The DNA for the CDR3 is TGTGCCAGTAGTAGGCAACAGGGCCAGCCCCAGCATTTT.